This T cell receptor (beta chain) was observed in a study of spatial heterogeneity in lung cancer. For the study at large: Beta-chain sequences consistently outnumbered alpha-chain sequences in detection. Each unique TCR and UMI combination was seen more than ten times on average in raw reads.

At least ten counts were recorded for this clonotype. CDR3 length: 13 amino acids. V lost 5 bases and J 2 bases, leaving 10 bases between the germline ends. The germline V gene encodes CDR1 SGHAT and CDR2 FQNNGV. Time point specified: sample taken at primary tumor resection. Unsorted samples of tumor, nontumor lung or frozen PBMC had their whole RNA sequenced. The cohort: 65 to 80 early-stage, untreated non-small cell lung cancer patients. Each TCR cDNA molecule carried a unique molecular identifier. MiXCR, applied by TCRdb to the 5' RACE reads, yields one record per CDR3 protein. The sample shows roughly 39,000 distinct CDR3 sequences, approximately 6.8% of them seen only once.

V is TRBV11-2 and J is TRBJ2-7; D remains ambiguous. The input for sequencing was PBMCs, taken at surgery. The receptor comes from a female donor with early-stage non-small cell lung cancer. The DNA for the CDR3 is TGTGCCAGCAGCGGGCAGTACCCCTACGAGCAGTACTTC. It yields the protein CASSGQYPYEQYF.